The source of this T cell receptor (beta chain) is a study of T-cell memory formation after mild COVID-19. V shed 5 bases and J 4 bases; nucleotides not matched to a gene: 11. This CDR3 has 16 amino acids. MiXCR, applied by TCRdb to the 5' RACE reads, yields one record per CDR3 protein. The table has 450,000 to 650,000 distinct CDR3 sequences, about a fifth seen once. Study-wide results and limits: Proof of SARS-CoV-2 specificity was absent for the second-wave clones that crested on day 37.

Note on this clonotype: What it binds is not known.

The TCR originated in an adult woman who had mild COVID-19 (a few samples of this study predate the infection). Cell type and time point are not known. The genes are TRBV12-3 or TRBV12-4 and TRBJ1-5; TRBD1 agrees at 7 bases. The sample was PBMCs or a T cell subset sorted from them (not recorded which). CDR3 amino acids: CASSHRRTGRNQPQHF. CDR3 DNA sequence: TGTGCCAGCAGTCACAGGAGGACAGGTCGGAATCAGCCCCAGCATTTT.